The 15 T cell receptor beta chains in this list originate from one sample, sequenced in a study of blood T cell repertoires in COVID-19. Sequencing was performed with immunoSEQ multiplex PCR; in TCRdb, only in-frame clones are kept and a portion is missing. Of roughly 290,000 clones listed, around four fifths are singletons. Sequenced input: peripheral blood. The source is a woman aged 45-65 years with active or convalescent COVID-19.

This chain links TRBV27 with TRBJ1-1; unclear D gene. Trimming removed 3 bases at V and 1 base at J, with 15 bases between. Germline V gene lookup returns CDR1 MNHEY and CDR2 SMNVEV (reference sequence). The CDR3 is 16 amino acids. CDR3 in DNA: TGTGCCAGCAGTTTTCATTCGAGGAGGGAGAACACTGAAGCTTTCTTT. This codes for CASSFHSRRENTEAFF.

The chain is built from TRBV10-1 and TRBJ2-2; weak D call: TRBD2 (6 bases). V lost 6 bases to trimming and J lost 2 bases, with 10 bases between them. Germline V gene sequence: CDR1 WNHNN, CDR2 SYGVQD (reference sequence). The CDR3 consists of 14 residues. The CDR3 is CASSGDSNTGELFF. Written as DNA, the CDR3 is TGCGCCAGCAGCGGGGACTCCAACACCGGGGAGCTGTTTTTT.

The gene calls are TRBV5-1 and TRBJ2-3; 9 bases match TRBD1. The germline V gene has CDR1 SGHRS and CDR2 YFSETQ. The CDR3 runs to 15 residues. The junction had 3 bases not matched to a gene; V was cut back by 0 bases and J by 4 bases. In DNA form, the CDR3 reads TGCGCCAGCAGCTTGGACAGGGGGCGCCCAGATACGCAGTATTTT. It specifies CASSLDRGRPDTQYF.

This chain uses TRBV2 with TRBJ2-1, with 13 bases lining up with TRBD2. The length of the CDR3 is 14 residues. Germline V gene sequence: CDR1 SNHLY, CDR2 FYNNEI. J was trimmed by 8 bases and V by 6 bases; bases with no gene match: 4. CDR3 DNA: TGTGCCAGCAGAAGGACTAGCGGGAGCCATGAGCAGTTCTTC. Encoded protein: CASRRTSGSHEQFF.

The chain combines TRBV5-8 with TRBJ1-5; D perhaps matches TRBD1 (6 bases). Germline V lookup: CDR1 SGHTS, CDR2 YDEGEE. The ends were cut back, 0 bases at V and 3 bases at J, with 13 bases in the middle. The CDR3 totals 16 residues. The CDR3 nucleotides are TGTGCCAGCAGCTTGGCAGGGGTCCCCTCCAATCAGCCCCAGCATTTT. It yields the protein CASSLAGVPSNQPQHF.

This clone showed up just once. The chain employs TRBV20-1 and TRBJ2-3; 9 bases are shared with TRBD2. Germline CDR1 is DFQATT and CDR2 is SNEGSKA (reference sequence). The CDR3 contains 16 residues. Trimming removed 3 bases from V and 3 bases from J; junction bases left unmatched: 10. The CDR3 protein is CSASSLLAGRTDTQYF. CDR3 DNA sequence: TGCAGTGCTAGTTCCCTCCTAGCGGGAAGGACAGATACGCAGTATTTT.

The rearrangement uses TRBV19 and TRBJ1-4; no clear D gene. Germline CDR1 and CDR2: LNHDA and SQIVND (reference sequence). This CDR3 comprises 15 residues. V was cut by 4 bases and J by 3 bases, with 12 bases left in between. The CDR3 region is CASSTWGGANEKLFF. CDR3 nucleotides: TGTGCCAGTAGTACGTGGGGAGGCGCTAATGAAAAACTGTTTTTT. The variable domain in full, completed from reference TRBV19 and TRBJ1-4, reads DGGITQSPKYLFRKEGQNVTLSCEQNLNHDAMYWYRQDPGQGLRLIYYSQIVNDFQKGDIAEGYSVSREKKESFPLTVTSAQKNPTAFYLCASSTWGGANEKLFFGSGTQLSVL.

This sequence joins TRBV2 and TRBJ2-5; 11 positions agree with TRBD2. V trimming: 1 base; J trimming: 4 bases; junction bases outside the gene matches: 14. The CDR3 runs to 19 residues. The germline CDR1 and CDR2 sequences are SNHLY and FYNNEI. CDR3 in DNA: TGTGCCAGCAGTGAAGACCCACAGGGCCTAGCGGGAGGAGGAGAGACCCAGTACTTC. Amino acids: CASSEDPQGLAGGGETQYF.

V gene TRBV18 combines with J gene TRBJ2-3; possibly TRBD2 for D (6 bases). The germline CDR1 and CDR2 sequences are KGHSH and LQKENI. With 4 bases removed from V and 1 base from J, the gap between germline ends came to 18 bases. The CDR3 totals 17 residues. CDR3 amino acids: CASSLIIGGTGTDTQYF. The CDR3 nucleotides are TGTGCCAGCTCACTAATCATAGGCGGGACGGGCACAGATACGCAGTATTTT.

J is TRBJ1-2 and V is TRBV3-1 (or the pseudogene TRBV3-2); tentative D call: TRBD1 (5 bases). The germline V gene encodes CDR1 LGHDT and CDR2 YNNKEL (reference sequence). The CDR3 loop spans 15 amino acids. Trimming removed 2 bases at V and 4 bases at J, with 14 bases between. CDR3 in amino acids: CASSQRDWSIYGYTF. The CDR3 coding sequence is TGTGCCAGCAGCCAACGGGACTGGTCCATCTATGGCTACACCTTC.

J is TRBJ1-6 and V is TRBV5-6; 8 nucleotides match TRBD1. In germline, CDR1 is SGHDT, CDR2 YYEEEE. This CDR3 spans 14 amino acids. J gave up 7 bases and V 3 bases, and 3 bases lay outside the gene matches. This CDR3 reads CASSSTGENSPLHF. The CDR3 bases are TGTGCCAGCAGCTCGACAGGGGAGAATTCACCCCTCCACTTT.

The genes are TRBV30 and TRBJ2-1, with a weak D call TRBD2 (6 bases). V lost 1 base and J lost 0, with 16 bases in between. Germline V lookup: CDR1 GTSNPN, CDR2 SVGIG (reference sequence). The CDR3 length is 17 residues. The DNA for the CDR3 is TGTGCCTGGAGTGCACGGGATAGCGGATACTCCTACAATGAGCAGTTCTTC. Protein: CAWSARDSGYSYNEQFF.

The chain recombines TRBV5-1 with TRBJ1-4; 7 nucleotides align to TRBD1. V dropped 4 bases and J dropped 5; count of bases not matched to a gene: 17. The CDR3 contains 18 residues. Germline CDR1 reads SGHRS; CDR2 reads YFSETQ. The CDR3 DNA reads as TGCGCCAGCAGCCCCTCACCGGGACAGTGGGGGGCAAATGAAAAACTGTTTTTT. Translation: CASSPSPGQWGANEKLFF.

The chain joins TRBV27 to TRBJ2-4; 8 bases are shared with TRBD2. Unmatched junction bases numbered 4, after V lost 3 bases and J lost 9 bases. CDR1 and CDR2 (germline): MNHEY, SMNVEV (reference sequence). This CDR3 is 13 amino acids long. The CDR3 nucleotides are TGTGCCAGCAGTTTCGATCGGGGGGGCATTCAGTACTTC. As protein: CASSFDRGGIQYF.

This chain uses TRBV15 with TRBJ1-2; the match to TRBD1 covers 7 bases. The CDR3 is 13 residues long. The V and J ends lost 4 bases and 4 bases, in that order; junction bases with no gene match: 3. Germline V lookup: CDR1 LNHNV, CDR2 YYDKDF (reference sequence). Written as DNA, the CDR3 is TGTGCCACCAGCACCCGGGACAGCTATGGCTACACCTTC. Amino acids: CATSTRDSYGYTF.